The clone carrying this T cell receptor (beta chain) showed up just once. The source of the sample is a study of blood T cell repertoires in COVID-19. Overall study context: Sources were T cells, B-cell-depleted T cells, or PBMCs; the material itself was cDNA or gDNA.

Under the authors' procedure: Quantification of nucleated cells was approximated via reference gene primer amplification. Using immunoSEQ multiplex PCR, the repertoire was profiled, and TCRdb retains in-frame clones only, with some absent. V and J calls and clone size follow that table, whereas D and trimming were derived from the DNA. The sample holds roughly 250,000 clones, roughly 84% seen once. Germline V gene sequence: CDR1 SGDLS, CDR2 YYNGEE. V was pared by 3 bases and J by 0 bases, with 5 bases of the junction left unmatched. The CDR3 extends over 18 amino acids. The chain uses TRBV9 and TRBJ2-1; 14 nucleotides agree with TRBD2. The specimen sequenced was peripheral blood. The source of this sequence is a human donor in a cohort sampled during active COVID-19. CDR3 DNA: TGTGCCAGCAGCGATGGGACTAGCGGGAGAGGCTCCTACAATGAGCAGTTCTTC. Its protein is CASSDGTSGRGSYNEQFF.